What follows describes a single T cell receptor beta chain. The antigen is not known. The junction and the germline gene differ at one end; a read error may be behind it. This record belongs to a study of T cells in Graves' hyperthyroidism and ophthalmopathy. From RNA transcripts, TCR beta CDR3 regions were amplified. TCR CDR3 regions were first amplified by RT-PCR with HTBI primers. TCRdb passed the multiplex PCR reads through MiXCR, listing each CDR3 protein once. The sample shows approximately 600,000 distinct CDR3 sequences, less than 25% of them seen only once. Study-wide findings and caveats: Progression to ophthalmopathy was predicted a median of about six months early. Most thyroid clonotypes expanded above 0.001 were also detected in blood.

The CDR3 runs to 14 residues. Using more than 7.5 ml of fresh peripheral blood, PBMCs were prepared. This sequence originates from a man aged 30 to 45 with Graves' ophthalmopathy. Sequenced: blood. The chain links TRBV12-3 or TRBV12-4 to TRBJ1-5; D remains unclear. CDR3 region: CASSLATRDQPQHF. Here the CDR3 DNA reads TGTGCCAGCAGCTTAGCGACTCGGGATCAGCCCCAGCATTTT.